One T cell receptor beta chain is described in this entry. The gene symbols are mouse symbols. The read finishes 1 residue shy of the CDR3 end, and the germline J gene is used to complete it. The time point is: mouse harvest day 14 after allogeneic transplant. Tail vein injection delivered 10^7 T-cell-depleted bone marrow cells and 10^6 splenic CD5+ T cells. Only in-frame clones appear in the TCRdb table, and some are missing; sequencing was by immunoSEQ multiplex PCR. The sample lists thousands of clones, approximately 40% occurring once. The data derive from a study of tissue T cells after allogeneic stem cell transplantation. Trimming left V 7 bases short and J 1 base short, with 4 bases between. Germline loops: CDR1 KGHPV, CDR2 FQNQEV (reference sequence). The CDR3 runs 11 residues.

Material: skin. This chain connects TRBV26 to TRBJ1-2; D unresolved. This TCR was sampled from a female BALB/c mouse given C57BL/6 T cells with graft-versus-host disease after an allogeneic hematopoietic cell transplant. The CDR3 reads CASTKNSDYTF. Partial CDR3 DNA: TGTGCCAGCACCAAAAACTCCGACTACACC. Filled out from reference TRBV26 and TRBJ1-2, the complete variable domain reads NSKVIQTPRYLVKGQGQKAKMRCIPEKGHPVVFWYQQNKNNEFKFLINFQNQEVLQQIDMTEKRFSAECPSNSPCSLEIQSSEAGDSALYLCASTKNSDYTFGSGTRLLVI.